This T cell receptor (beta chain) was retrieved from a study of long-term antiretroviral therapy in people with HIV. Samples were assayed with immunoSEQ v3.0 at survey level. The method was immunoSEQ multiplex PCR; TCRdb's version includes in-frame clones alone and lacks a portion of them. This table holds 30,000 to 40,000 clones, roughly 80% found once. V was trimmed by 7 bases and J by 7 bases, leaving 15 bases between them. Germline CDR1 reads MNHNY; CDR2 reads SVGAGI (reference sequence). The CDR3 loop spans 13 amino acids. The receptor was isolated from a young man with HIV. The chain is built from TRBV6-6 and TRBJ2-3; a weak D match, TRBD2 (7 bases). Sample: unsorted PBMCs, taken 0.6 years after starting antiretroviral therapy. CDR3 amino acids: CASIPGGRNTQYF. CDR3 DNA sequence: TGTGCCAGCATCCCCGGGGGGCGAAATACGCAGTATTTT.